This T cell receptor (beta chain) was observed in a study of blood T cell repertoires in COVID-19. Study-level information: The analysed material was cDNA or gDNA that came from T cells, B-cell-depleted T cells, or PBMCs.

In assigning cohorts, the study relied on participant-reported clinical history. As originally analysed: Nucleated cell counts were estimated from reference gene primer amplification. Sequencing was performed with immunoSEQ multiplex PCR; in TCRdb, only in-frame clones are kept and a portion is missing. The D gene and trimming were derived from the DNA, and the V and J assignments and clone size from that table. The sample lists approximately 230,000 clones; 85% to 90% were seen once. This clone was found many times. The germline V and J ends were trimmed by 2 bases and 0 bases, with 11 bases remaining between them. This CDR3 contains 15 residues. Germline CDR1 SGHTA, CDR2 FQGNSA.

V and J are TRBV7-2 and TRBJ2-7; tentative D call: TRBD2 (6 bases). This receptor was obtained from a man aged 40-49 years who had recovered from COVID-19. The sequencing input was PBMCs or T cells enriched from blood (not recorded which). Here the CDR3 reads CASSLWRGPSYEQYF. CDR3 nucleotide sequence: TGTGCCAGCAGCTTATGGAGGGGTCCCTCCTACGAGCAGTACTTC.